The next 29 T cell receptor beta chains were all read from a single sample in a study of OX40 agonist ivuxolimab in advanced cancers. Produced via immunoSEQ multiplex PCR; TCRdb's table is partial and in-frame only. Here the sample spans 20,000 or so clones, 84% being singletons. The material was CD4+ or CD8+ T cells sorted from blood, obtained in a trial of the OX40 agonist ivuxolimab. Receptors originate from an adult with an advanced solid tumor such as melanoma, head and neck, liver or kidney cancer.

This clone has just one count. The rearrangement uses TRBV18 and TRBJ2-7; 8 nucleotides agree with TRBD1. J gave up 6 bases and V 3 bases, and 7 bases lay outside the gene matches. The CDR3 loop spans 14 amino acids. Germline values: CDR1 KGHSH, CDR2 LQKENI. The CDR3 DNA is TGTGCCAGCTCACCCCGGACAGGGACGAGCGAGCAGTACTTC. Its protein product is CASSPRTGTSEQYF.

The V and J genes are TRBV19 and TRBJ2-1, with D perhaps assigned TRBD1 or TRBD2 (5 bases each). Germline CDR1 LNHDA, CDR2 SQIVND (reference sequence). The CDR3 totals 15 residues. Trimming removed 3 bases at V and 15 bases at J, with 24 bases between. CDR3 in amino acids: CASSITVNPGPSLFF. CDR3 nucleotides: TGTGCCAGTAGTATTACTGTAAACCCGGGACCTTCACTGTTCTTC.

The CDR3 loop reads CASSLDPYNEQFF. In DNA, the CDR3 is TGCGCCAGCAGCTTGGACCCCTACAATGAGCAGTTCTTC. The J gene is TRBJ2-1, the V gene TRBV5-1; no definite D call. CDR1 and CDR2 (germline): SGHRS, YFSETQ. V was pared by 0 bases and J by 2 bases, with 3 bases between. The CDR3 runs to 13 residues. The full variable domain, rest sourced from reference TRBV5-1 and TRBJ2-1, is KAGVTQTPRYLIKTRGQQVTLSCSPISGHRSVSWYQQTPGQGLQFLFEYFSETQRNKGNFPGRFSGRQFSNSRSEMNVSTLELGDSALYLCASSLDPYNEQFFGPGTRLTVL.

The chain employs TRBV7-2 and TRBJ1-5, with a tentative D call TRBD1 (5 bases). Germline CDR1 reads SGHTA; CDR2 reads FQGNSA. This CDR3 has 12 amino acids. With 5 bases removed from V and 6 bases from J, the gap between germline ends came to 8 bases. In nucleotides, the CDR3 is TGTGCCAGCAGCAATCAGGGTCAGCCCCAGCATTTT. Translation: CASSNQGQPQHF.

The CDR3 nucleotides are TGCGCCAGCAGCCCTGGAGGGAACTACAATGAGCAGTTCTTC. Residues: CASSPGGNYNEQFF. The chain uses TRBV5-1 and TRBJ2-1; tentative D call: TRBD2 (6 bases). This CDR3 has 14 residues. The germline CDR1 and CDR2 sequences are SGHRS and YFSETQ. V lost 4 bases and J 3 bases, leaving 11 bases between the germline ends.

The J gene is TRBJ2-6, the V gene TRBV11-3; 7 nucleotides agree with TRBD1. The CDR3 is made up of 18 amino acids. Germline CDR1 is SGHNT and CDR2 is YENEEA. V trimming: 5 bases; J trimming: 0 bases; junction bases outside the gene matches: 10. The CDR3 here is CASSPTPGQHSGANVLTF. CDR3 DNA sequence: TGTGCCAGCAGCCCCACCCCGGGACAGCACTCTGGGGCCAACGTCCTGACTTTC.

The chain is built from TRBV19 and TRBJ1-1, with TRBD1 as a possible D gene (5 bases). CDR3 size: 13 residues. Germline V gene sequence: CDR1 LNHDA, CDR2 SQIVND (reference sequence). Between the trimmed V and J ends, which lost 7 bases and 5 bases, there was a span of 14 bases. This chain's CDR3 is CASNRVWGTEAFF. In DNA, the CDR3 is TGTGCCAGTAATAGGGTCTGGGGGACTGAAGCTTTCTTT.

The rearrangement links TRBV7-9 to TRBJ1-2; 9 bases are shared with TRBD1. The V gene end was trimmed by 1 base and the J gene end by 4 bases; junction bases not matched to a gene: 4. The CDR3 consists of 15 residues. CDR1 is SEHNR and CDR2 is FQNEAQ in the germline V gene (reference sequence). CDR3 sequence (DNA): TGTGCCAGCAGCTTAGATGGGACAGGGCTCTATGGCTACACCTTC. Its translation: CASSLDGTGLYGYTF.

This clone was recorded a few times. This chain uses TRBV7-9 with TRBJ1-4, with TRBD1 matching over 8 bases. The CDR3 sequence is 15 residues long. Germline V gene data show CDR1 as SEHNR and CDR2 as FQNEAQ (reference sequence). Trimming took 5 bases from V and 3 from J; bases not matched to a gene: 5. The CDR3 loop reads CASSPGGASNEKLFF. The DNA for the CDR3 is TGTGCCAGCAGCCCAGGGGGCGCGTCTAATGAAAAACTGTTTTTT. The variable domain in full, with the rest retrieved from reference TRBV7-9 and TRBJ1-4, is DTGVSQNPRHKITKRGQNVTFRCDPISEHNRLYWYRQTLGQGPEFLTYFQNEAQLEKSRLLSDRFSAERPKGSFSTLEIQRTEQGDSAMYLCASSPGGASNEKLFFGSGTQLSVL.

This clone was found a few times. The chain uses TRBV11-2 and TRBJ2-1; 7 nucleotides agree with TRBD2. V dropped 3 bases and J dropped 2; count of bases not matched to a gene: 4. The CDR3 is made up of 15 amino acids. CDR1 is SGHAT and CDR2 is FQNNGV in the germline V gene. The CDR3 protein is CASSFLRGAYNEQFF. CDR3 DNA: TGTGCCAGCAGCTTCTTACGGGGGGCCTACAATGAGCAGTTCTTC.

V is TRBV19 and J is TRBJ2-7; TRBD2 matches 8 bases. The CDR3 length is 15 residues. V dropped 1 base and J dropped 0; count of bases not matched to a gene: 2. In germline, CDR1 is LNHDA, CDR2 SQIVND (reference sequence). The CDR3 sequence is CASSIVGTSSYEQYF. The CDR3 DNA is TGTGCCAGTAGTATAGTTGGGACTAGCTCCTACGAGCAGTACTTC.

The V and J genes are TRBV28 and TRBJ1-5; D might be TRBD1 (5 bases). Between the trimmed V and J ends, which lost 3 bases and 5 bases, there was a span of 14 bases. Germline assignment: CDR1 MDHEN and CDR2 SYDVKM. This CDR3 comprises 15 residues. The CDR3 nucleotides are TGTGCCAGCAGTTTGTCAGGGCTAGGGGATCAGCCCCAGCATTTT. Translating gives CASSLSGLGDQPQHF.

The genes are TRBV4-3 and TRBJ1-1, with D possibly being TRBD1 (5 bases). Germline assignment: CDR1 LGHNA and CDR2 YSLEER. This CDR3 is built from 14 residues. Trimming removed 1 base at V and 5 bases at J, with 11 bases between. The CDR3 coding sequence is TGCGCCAGCAGCCAAGGCCAGGGTGGGACTGAAGCTTTCTTT. Amino acid sequence: CASSQGQGGTEAFF.

In DNA form, the CDR3 reads TGCGCCAGCAGCTTGGGGGTCCAAGAGACCCAGTACTTC. As protein: CASSLGVQETQYF. The rearrangement uses TRBV5-1 and TRBJ2-5; D gene ambiguous. Germline V CDR1 and CDR2: SGHRS, YFSETQ. Trimming took 0 bases from V and 1 from J, leaving 4 bases between them. The length of the CDR3 is 13 residues.

V is TRBV5-6 and J is TRBJ2-3, with 11 bases aligning to TRBD2. The CDR3 is made up of 15 amino acids. V was clipped by 4 bases and J by 3 bases; unmatched bases: 4. CDR1 is SGHDT, CDR2 YYEEEE, per germline. Here the CDR3 reads CASSRTSGLTDTQYF. The CDR3, as DNA: TGTGCCAGCAGCCGGACTAGCGGGTTGACAGATACGCAGTATTTT.

The chain couples TRBV5-4 to TRBJ2-1; 14 bases are shared with TRBD2. Germline V lookup: CDR1 SGHNT, CDR2 YYREEE (reference sequence). V was pared by 5 bases and J by 9 bases, with 4 bases of the junction left unmatched. The CDR3 is made up of 14 amino acids. The CDR3 sequence is CASSRGLAGGEQFF. The CDR3 nucleotides are TGTGCCAGCAGTCGTGGACTAGCGGGAGGTGAGCAGTTCTTC.

By its share, this clone is medium-sized. The J gene is TRBJ1-2, the V gene TRBV28; D gene ambiguous. The length of the CDR3 is 11 residues. V lost 8 bases and J lost 7, with 11 bases in between. Germline values: CDR1 MDHEN, CDR2 SYDVKM. The CDR3 region has the DNA TGTGCCAGCGCTTCCACTCGTGGCTACACCTTC. Translated, it gives CASASTRGYTF.

The chain recombines TRBV5-1 with TRBJ1-1; D is possibly TRBD1 (6 bases). The germline V and J ends were trimmed by 5 bases and 2 bases, with 10 bases remaining between them. Germline V lookup: CDR1 SGHRS, CDR2 YFSETQ. This CDR3 has 13 residues. DNA of the CDR3: TGCGCCAGCAGGGTGGACAGAAACACTGAAGCTTTCTTT. Translation gives CASRVDRNTEAFF.

The chain employs TRBV11-2 and TRBJ2-5, with D maybe TRBD2 (6 bases). The V end lost 3 bases, the J end lost 11 bases, and 10 bases lay between the germline ends. CDR3 length: 11 residues. Germline V gene sequence: CDR1 SGHAT, CDR2 FQNNGV. In nucleotides, the CDR3 is TGTGCCAGCAGCTTCGGGGGAGAGCAGTACTTC. It is translated as CASSFGGEQYF.

The rearrangement links TRBV5-4 to TRBJ2-7; maybe TRBD1 (6 bases). Germline CDR1 SGHNT, CDR2 YYREEE (reference sequence). The CDR3 is 14 residues long. Trimming stripped 5 bases from V and 5 bases from J, with 17 bases between. CDR3 region: CASSSEGGRNEQYF. In DNA, the CDR3 is TGTGCCAGCAGTTCGGAAGGGGGACGGAACGAGCAGTACTTC. Filled out from reference TRBV5-4 and TRBJ2-7, the complete variable domain reads ETGVTQSPTHLIKTRGQQVTLRCSSQSGHNTVSWYQQALGQGPQFIFQYYREEENGRGNFPPRFSGLQFPNYSSELNVNALELDDSALYLCASSSEGGRNEQYFGPGTRLTVT.

V is TRBV27 and J is TRBJ1-6; D is possibly TRBD1 (6 bases). The CDR3 is made up of 14 amino acids. Germline CDR1 is MNHEY and CDR2 is SMNVEV (reference sequence). Trimming removed 6 bases at V and 0 bases at J, with 6 bases between. As DNA, the CDR3 is TGTGCCAGCAGGGACAGCTCCTATAATTCACCCCTCCACTTT. Its protein product is CASRDSSYNSPLHF.

V usage is TRBV6-6 and J usage is TRBJ2-7; no clear D. The germline V gene encodes CDR1 MNHNY and CDR2 SVGAGI (reference sequence). The CDR3 length is 11 residues. The germline V and J ends were trimmed by 5 bases and 7 bases, with 9 bases remaining between them. CDR3 residues: CASSENSEQYF. The CDR3 region has the DNA TGTGCCAGCAGTGAGAATTCGGAGCAGTACTTC.

The genes are TRBV28 and TRBJ1-3; 8 bases match TRBD1. The length of the CDR3 is 15 residues. After removal of 6 bases from V and 2 bases from J, the junction contained 6 bases not matched to a gene. CDR1 and CDR2 from the germline V gene are MDHEN and SYDVKM. This CDR3 is CASRGTGLPGNTIYF. CDR3 DNA sequence: TGTGCCAGCAGGGGGACAGGATTACCTGGAAACACCATATATTTT.

The J gene is TRBJ2-1, the V gene TRBV5-6; D is unresolved. The germline CDR1 and CDR2 sequences are SGHDT and YYEEEE. V lost 4 bases, J lost 4 bases, and 3 bases lay in between. The CDR3 has 11 amino acids. The CDR3 sequence is CASSQYNEQFF. CDR3 sequence (DNA): TGTGCCAGCAGCCAGTACAATGAGCAGTTCTTC.

This clone was detected only a few times. The chain is built from TRBV10-2 and TRBJ2-1; 10 positions match TRBD1. V shed 4 bases, J shed 7 bases, and the junction held 7 bases outside the gene matches. This CDR3 contains 15 residues. Per the germline V gene, CDR1 is WSHSY and CDR2 is SAAADI. In DNA, the CDR3 is TGCGCCAGCAGTGGCCAGGGACAGGGGATGAATGAGCAGTTCTTC. It is translated as CASSGQGQGMNEQFF.

The chain links TRBV19 to TRBJ2-3; D may be TRBD1 (6 bases). Trimming took 7 bases from V and 1 from J, leaving 12 bases between them. This CDR3 spans 14 amino acids. The germline CDR1 and CDR2 sequences are LNHDA and SQIVND (reference sequence). The CDR3 here is CASTWGRGTDTQYF. CDR3 DNA sequence: TGTGCCAGTACGTGGGGGCGCGGCACAGATACGCAGTATTTT.

The J gene is TRBJ1-2, the V gene TRBV5-1, with TRBD1 matching over 7 bases. Germline V gives CDR1 SGHRS, CDR2 YFSETQ. After removal of 3 bases from V and 4 bases from J, the junction contained 0 bases not matched to a gene. The CDR3 is 12 residues long. CDR3 loop: CASSWDSYGYTF. The CDR3 region has the DNA TGCGCCAGCAGCTGGGACAGCTATGGCTACACCTTC.

In this sample, this clone turned up once. The chain employs TRBV5-8 and TRBJ2-1, with 8 bases identical to TRBD1. V shed 5 bases and J 4 bases; nucleotides not matched to a gene: 11. Germline CDR1 and CDR2: SGHTS and YDEGEE. The CDR3 runs 16 residues. The CDR3 DNA is TGTGCCAGCAGTTTTTCCGGGACAGGCAATTACAATGAGCAGTTCTTC. Translation: CASSFSGTGNYNEQFF.

The chain carries TRBV28 and TRBJ2-3, with 10 bases lining up with TRBD1. V trimming: 3 bases; J trimming: 3 bases; junction bases outside the gene matches: 3. Germline loops: CDR1 MDHEN, CDR2 SYDVKM. The CDR3 covers 15 residues. Written as DNA, the CDR3 is TGTGCCAGCAGTTTTGGGGACAGGGGTACAGATACGCAGTATTTT. The encoded protein is CASSFGDRGTDTQYF.